A single sample gave rise to the 24 T cell receptor beta chains below, sequenced in a study of T cells in women clearing cervical HPV infection. The repertoire was sequenced with immunoSEQ multiplex PCR; TCRdb's copy has only in-frame clones and lacks some. The table lists more than 20,000 clones. Sequencing was done on a sample of blood buffy coat. The receptors come from a woman aged 18 to 69 with a cervical HPV16 infection that either progressed to CIN3+ or cleared (not recorded which).

In terms of frequency, this clone is medium-sized (0.01 to 0.1%). The missing CDR3 end, 3 residues past where the read stops, is filled in from the germline J gene. J is TRBJ1-3 and V is TRBV29-1; D is uncertain. CDR1 SQVTM and CDR2 ANQGSEA come from the germline V gene. The CDR3 has 13 residues. CDR3 protein: CSVEDLRRREIYF. CDR3 DNA, as far as it was read: TGCAGCGTTGAAGATCTTCGGAGGCGGGAG.

Of note for this clone: The CDR3 end falls 3 residues outside the read, so it is completed with the germline J gene. The V call is TRBV7-3, the J call TRBJ1-2; D is ambiguous. Per germline, CDR1 SGHTA and CDR2 FQGTGA. This CDR3 spans 16 amino acids. CDR3 protein: CASSPNSGSSRDTYTF. The covered CDR3 bases are TGTGCCAGCAGTCCTAATAGCGGGAGCTCTAGAGATACC.

Comments on this clone: The DNA ends 3 residues before the CDR3 does, and the rest of the CDR3 is filled in from the germline J gene. This chain connects TRBV13 to TRBJ2-7; the match to TRBD2 covers 7 bases. The CDR3 has 15 residues. CDR1 and CDR2 (germline): PRHDT, FYEKMQ (reference sequence). V was clipped by 5 bases and J by 1 base; unmatched bases: 8. The CDR3 bases that were read are TGTGCCAGCAGCCCGGCTGGCGGGGGTTCCTACGAG. Amino acid sequence: CASSPAGGGSYE. The whole CDR3 protein is CASSPAGGGSYEQYF.

As concerns this clone: The read ends 3 residues shy of where the CDR3 ends; the end is completed using the germline J gene. This chain uses TRBV20-1 with TRBJ1-2; 9 bases fit TRBD1. Per germline, CDR1 DFQATT and CDR2 SNEGSKA (reference sequence). CDR3 length: 15 amino acids. Incomplete CDR3 DNA: TGCAGTGCTAAGACCTGGGACAGGGAATGGGAGGGC. Protein: CSAKTWDREWEG. The CDR3, in full, reads CSAKTWDREWEGYTF.

As concerns this clone: The read is 3 residues too short to cover the CDR3 end, so that end is filled in from the germline J gene. This chain links TRBV6-1 with TRBJ1-3, with no clear D. V lost 1 base, J lost 4 bases, and 11 bases lay in between. The germline V gene has CDR1 MNHNS and CDR2 SASEGT. This CDR3 comprises 15 residues. The DNA read from the CDR3 is TGTGCCAGCAGTGAAGGGACTCGGGGAGGAAACACC. It codes for CASSEGTRGGNT. In full, the CDR3 is CASSEGTRGGNTIYF.

Of note for this clone: At one of its ends the junction is not consistent with the germline gene, which may arise from a read error. The CDR3 end is not reached by the read, which stops 3 residues before it; the germline J gene fills it in. Additional DNA sequences in this sample encode the identical CDR3. V and J are TRBV29-1 and TRBJ1-3; 8 bases are shared with TRBD1. The CDR3 sequence is 14 residues long. Germline V gene sequence: CDR1 SQVTM, CDR2 ANQGSEA. The DNA read from the CDR3 is TGCAGCGGCCGGACAGGGACCTCTGGAAACACA. Translating gives CSGRTGTSGNT. The full CDR3 is CSGRTGTSGNTIYF.

On this clone itself: Sequencing ends 3 residues short of the CDR3 end; the germline J gene provides the rest. The chain employs TRBV18 and TRBJ2-5; D is perhaps TRBD1 (5 bases). Between the trimmed V and J ends, which lost 6 bases and 4 bases, there was a span of 18 bases. The CDR3 contains 15 residues. Germline V gives CDR1 KGHSH, CDR2 LQKENI. The CDR3 DNA, read in part, is TGTGCCAGCTCCCCGCTCGACAGTTGGGGAGAGACC. It encodes CASSPLDSWGET. The entire CDR3 reads CASSPLDSWGETQYF.

As regards this clone: Read sequence stops 3 residues before the CDR3 end, and the germline J gene provides the missing end. The genes are TRBV5-1 and TRBJ2-1, with 9 nucleotides matching TRBD2. V shed 6 bases and J 2 bases; nucleotides not matched to a gene: 9. Germline CDR1 reads SGHRS; CDR2 reads YFSETQ. The CDR3 has 16 residues. Incomplete CDR3 DNA: TGCGCCAGCACCAAATCCGGGACTAGCCCCTACAATGAG. Protein: CASTKSGTSPYNE. The entire CDR3 protein is CASTKSGTSPYNEQFF.

To note about this clone: The sequenced fragment ends 3 residues before the CDR3 boundary, so the rest is inferred from the germline J gene. The chain recombines TRBV12-3 or TRBV12-4 with TRBJ2-1; 7 bases match TRBD2. This CDR3 comprises 14 residues. Germline trimming cut 5 bases from V and 3 bases from J; bases unmatched to any gene: 4. The CDR3 region is CASSLTGGYNEQFF. The sequenced part of the CDR3 DNA is TGTGCCAGCAGTCTCACGGGGGGCTACAATGAG.

About this clone: From the germline J gene comes the end of the CDR3, since the read stops 3 residues before it. The genes are TRBV25-1 and TRBJ2-1, with D possibly matching TRBD2 (6 bases). Germline-derived CDR1 and CDR2 are MGHDK and SYGVNS. V was shortened by 3 bases and J by 0 bases, with 9 bases between the two germline ends. The CDR3 extends over 15 amino acids. The DNA read from the CDR3 is TGTGCCAGCAGTGACGTGCGGGGCTCCTACAATGAG. As protein: CASSDVRGSYNE. The entire CDR3 sequence reads CASSDVRGSYNEQFF. The entire variable domain, with the rest obtained from reference TRBV25-1 and TRBJ2-1, is as follows: EADIYQTPRYLVIGTGKKITLECSQTMGHDKMYWYQQDPGMELHLIHYSYGVNSTEKGDLSSESTVSRIRTEHFPLTLESARPSHTSQYLCASSDVRGSYNEQFFGPGTRLTVL.

Concerning this clone itself: The sequence runs out 3 residues before the end of the CDR3; the remainder is reconstructed from the germline J gene. The J gene is TRBJ2-2, the V gene TRBV20-1; TRBD2 aligns across 12 bases. The CDR3 spans 14 residues. V was pared by 6 bases and J by 6 bases, with 5 bases of the junction left unmatched. Germline lookup yields CDR1 DFQATT and CDR2 SNEGSKA (reference sequence). The CDR3 bases that were read are TGCAGTGCGCGACTAGCGGGAGTGGCCGGGGAG. It translates to CSARLAGVAGE. The whole CDR3 reads CSARLAGVAGELFF.

As for this clone: The sequence runs out 3 residues before the end of the CDR3; the remainder is reconstructed from the germline J gene. The chain links TRBV20-1 to TRBJ2-2; a weak D match, TRBD1 (5 bases). This CDR3 comprises 15 residues. CDR1 is DFQATT, CDR2 SNEGSKA, per germline (reference sequence). CDR3 bases read: TGCAGTTCAAGCAGGGATTCTGGAACTAATGAAAAG. Its translation: CSSSRDSGTNEK. The full CDR3 sequence reads CSSSRDSGTNEKLFF.

Points on this clone: The CDR3 end falls 3 residues outside the read, so it is completed with the germline J gene. This chain uses TRBV20-1 with TRBJ2-2; D is unclear. CDR1 and CDR2 (germline): DFQATT, SNEGSKA (reference sequence). The CDR3 sequence is 16 residues long. The CDR3 spells CSARDPNVGQNSPLFF. Incomplete CDR3 DNA: TGCAGTGCTAGAGACCCTAACGTAGGGCAAAATTCACCG.

Remarks on this clone: The read gets to within 3 residues of the CDR3 end, and the germline J gene fills in the rest. The V call is TRBV5-8, the J call TRBJ2-2, with D possibly matching TRBD2 (6 bases). Trimming left V 4 bases short and J 1 base short, with 11 bases between. Germline lookup yields CDR1 SGHTS and CDR2 YDEGEE. CDR3 size: 15 residues. CDR3 in amino acids: CASSPGLRNTGELFF. Incomplete CDR3 DNA: TGTGCCAGCAGCCCGGGACTCCGGAACACCGGGGAG.

About this clone itself: The read finishes 3 residues shy of the CDR3 end, and the germline J gene is used to complete it. The J gene is TRBJ2-6, the V gene TRBV19; no reliable D call. The CDR3 sequence is 17 residues long. V was shortened by 7 bases and J by 2 bases, with 18 bases between the two germline ends. Germline-derived CDR1 and CDR2 are LNHDA and SQIVND (reference sequence). Incomplete CDR3 DNA: TGTGCCAGTAAGTCCTCCGGTTCCACCACTGGGGCCAACGTC. Translating gives CASKSSGSTTGANV. The entire CDR3 is CASKSSGSTTGANVLTF.

As regards this clone: The DNA ends 3 residues before the CDR3 does, and the rest of the CDR3 is filled in from the germline J gene. J is TRBJ1-1 and V is TRBV7-2; the D gene is possibly TRBD1 (6 bases). CDR1 is SGHTA, CDR2 FQGNSA, per germline. Trimming cost V 0 bases and J 5 bases, with 13 bases left between them. The CDR3 runs 15 residues. The CDR3 here is CASSLAVGGRTEAFF. The covered CDR3 bases are TGTGCCAGCAGCTTAGCAGTCGGGGGGCGAACTGAA.

As to this clone: The read is 3 residues too short to cover the CDR3 end, so that end is filled in from the germline J gene. This sequence joins TRBV19 and TRBJ1-1, with D possibly matching TRBD1 (5 bases). The CDR3 consists of 14 residues. Germline CDR1 reads LNHDA; CDR2 reads SQIVND (reference sequence). This CDR3 reads CASSIQGGQETAFF. The part of the CDR3 DNA that was read is TGTGCCAGTAGTATCCAGGGAGGGCAAGAGACA.

As for this clone: The DNA ends 3 residues before the CDR3 does, and the rest of the CDR3 is filled in from the germline J gene. The chain joins TRBV27 to TRBJ1-6; D unresolved. The CDR3 length is 16 residues. Germline loops: CDR1 MNHEY, CDR2 SMNVEV (reference sequence). Trimming cost V 0 bases and J 4 bases, with 10 bases left between them. CDR3 sequence: CASSLSSGYYNSPLHF. Incomplete CDR3 DNA: TGTGCCAGCAGTTTATCATCCGGTTATTATAATTCACCC.

Remarks on this clone: The read ends 3 residues early relative to the CDR3; the germline J gene fills the gap. The chain combines TRBV6-1 with TRBJ1-3; D not certain. V lost 1 base and J 0 bases, leaving 7 bases between the germline ends. Germline V gene lookup returns CDR1 MNHNS and CDR2 SASEGT. CDR3 length: 15 amino acids. The CDR3 bases that were read are TGTGCCAGCAGTGAAGACGGTAGCTCTGGAAACACC. Translation gives CASSEDGSSGNT. The complete CDR3 sequence is CASSEDGSSGNTIYF.

In the case of this clone: The sequence runs out 3 residues before the end of the CDR3; the remainder is reconstructed from the germline J gene. The chain recombines TRBV29-1 with TRBJ2-3; no definite D call. Trimming left V 2 bases short and J 3 bases short, with 15 bases between. From germline, CDR1 is SQVTM and CDR2 ANQGSEA. CDR3 length: 15 residues. The DNA read from the CDR3 is TGCAGCGTTGAAATTCGGTCTTCTGGTACAGATACG. This sequence encodes CSVEIRSSGTDT. Given in full, the CDR3 is CSVEIRSSGTDTQYF.

As for this clone: The missing CDR3 end, 3 residues past where the read stops, is filled in from the germline J gene. This sequence joins TRBV5-6 and TRBJ2-6, with D possibly matching TRBD1 (5 bases). Germline V gives CDR1 SGHDT, CDR2 YYEEEE. V was shortened by 0 bases and J by 2 bases, with 6 bases between the two germline ends. The CDR3 is 15 amino acids. Incomplete CDR3 DNA: TGTGCCAGCAGCTTGGAAGGGGCTGGGGCCAACGTC. Translating gives CASSLEGAGANV. The entire CDR3 protein reads CASSLEGAGANVLTF.

The CDR3 loop reads CASSLYPTGLNSPLHF. The sequenced part of the CDR3 DNA is TGTGCCAGCAGCTTATACCCGACAGGGCTGAATTCACCC. V gene TRBV12-3 or TRBV12-4 combines with J gene TRBJ1-6; 7 nucleotides agree with TRBD1. The observed sequence ends 3 residues before the CDR3 terminus, with the missing tail filled in from the germline J gene. The V gene end was trimmed by 6 bases and the J gene end by 7 bases; junction bases not matched to a gene: 12. There are 16 residues in the CDR3.

For this clone: The CDR3 end lies 3 residues beyond the end of the read and is filled in from the germline J gene. The chain links TRBV18 to TRBJ2-3; 14 positions agree with TRBD2. The length of the CDR3 is 17 residues. V was pared by 1 base and J by 5 bases, with 5 bases of the junction left unmatched. Germline V gene lookup returns CDR1 KGHSH and CDR2 LQKENI. CDR3 DNA, as far as it was read: TGTGCCAGCTCACCACTGATTGGGACTAGCGGGGGAGATACG. Translated, it gives CASSPLIGTSGGDT. The whole CDR3 reads CASSPLIGTSGGDTQYF.

On this clone: The observed sequence ends 3 residues before the CDR3 terminus, with the missing tail filled in from the germline J gene. The gene calls are TRBV20-1 and TRBJ2-1; TRBD2 aligns across 9 bases. CDR3 length: 16 residues. CDR1 is DFQATT and CDR2 is SNEGSKA in the germline V gene (reference sequence). V gave up 3 bases and J gave up 6 bases; unmatched junction bases: 12. This CDR3 is CSARSSGTGGGNEQFF. The sequenced CDR3 bases are TGCAGTGCTAGGTCTAGCGGGACGGGTGGGGGCAATGAG.